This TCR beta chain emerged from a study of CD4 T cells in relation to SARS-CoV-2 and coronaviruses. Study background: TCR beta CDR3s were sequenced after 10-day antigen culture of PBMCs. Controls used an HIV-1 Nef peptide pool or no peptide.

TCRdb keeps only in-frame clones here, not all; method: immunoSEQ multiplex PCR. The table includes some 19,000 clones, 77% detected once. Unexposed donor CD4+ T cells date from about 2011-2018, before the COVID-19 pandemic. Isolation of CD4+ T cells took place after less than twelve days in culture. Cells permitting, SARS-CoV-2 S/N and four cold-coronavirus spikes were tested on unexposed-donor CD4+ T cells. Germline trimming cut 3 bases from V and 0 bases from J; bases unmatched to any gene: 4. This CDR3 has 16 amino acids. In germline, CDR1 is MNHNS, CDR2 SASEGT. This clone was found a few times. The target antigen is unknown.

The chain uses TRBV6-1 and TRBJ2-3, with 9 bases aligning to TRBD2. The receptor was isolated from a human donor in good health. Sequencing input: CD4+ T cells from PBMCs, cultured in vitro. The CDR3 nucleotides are TGTGCCAGCAGTGATCTGGCGGGAGGGAGCACAGATACGCAGTATTTT. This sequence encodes CASSDLAGGSTDTQYF.